Listed here is a single TCR beta chain. Its specificity is unknown. Germline trimming cut 3 bases from V and 3 bases from J; bases unmatched to any gene: 1. Germline CDR1 KGHSH, CDR2 LQKENI. The CDR3 length is 15 residues. Time point described: newly diagnosed, previously untreated cHL patient sample. Researchers used magnetic negative selection to pull out pure CD4+ T cells from thawed PBMCs. Newly diagnosed, untreated classical Hodgkin lymphoma PBMCs served as comparison. The data were taken from a study of PD-1 blockade in classical Hodgkin lymphoma. Assay used: immunoSEQ multiplex PCR; TCRdb lists only in-frame clones, some missing. Here the sample spans roughly 31,000 clones, roughly 90% being singletons. Whole-study findings and limits: Reasons behind the repertoire differences stay unclear, perhaps disease activity or earlier therapy. Newly diagnosed patients were reported to start with lower TCR diversity than healthy donors.

The TCR originated in a human donor with classical Hodgkin lymphoma. The sample comprised CD4+ T cells from blood. This chain joins TRBV18 and TRBJ2-3, with 12 bases identical to TRBD2. The CDR3: CASSPGTSGTDTQYF. CDR3 sequence (DNA): TGTGCCAGCTCACCGGGGACTAGCGGGACAGATACGCAGTATTTT.